This TCR beta chain was recorded in a study of blood T cell repertoires in COVID-19. Across the study: Nucleic acid was either cDNA or gDNA, and it came from T cells, B-cell-depleted T cells, or PBMCs.

V dropped 5 bases and J dropped 1; count of bases not matched to a gene: 9. The germline V gene encodes CDR1 MNHNY and CDR2 SVGAGI (reference sequence). This CDR3 region has 16 residues. Some clones are missing from TCRdb's copy, which holds only in-frame ones; the method was immunoSEQ multiplex PCR. The data hold some 220,000 clones, with 85% observed a single time. Sequencing input: peripheral blood. The rearrangement joins TRBV6-6 to TRBJ2-3, with 7 nucleotides matching TRBD2. The sequence came from a woman in her seventies with COVID-19, enrolled during active disease. This chain's CDR3 is CASSRAKTSGTDTQYF. The CDR3 DNA is TGTGCCAGCAGTCGAGCCAAAACTAGCGGCACAGATACGCAGTATTTT.